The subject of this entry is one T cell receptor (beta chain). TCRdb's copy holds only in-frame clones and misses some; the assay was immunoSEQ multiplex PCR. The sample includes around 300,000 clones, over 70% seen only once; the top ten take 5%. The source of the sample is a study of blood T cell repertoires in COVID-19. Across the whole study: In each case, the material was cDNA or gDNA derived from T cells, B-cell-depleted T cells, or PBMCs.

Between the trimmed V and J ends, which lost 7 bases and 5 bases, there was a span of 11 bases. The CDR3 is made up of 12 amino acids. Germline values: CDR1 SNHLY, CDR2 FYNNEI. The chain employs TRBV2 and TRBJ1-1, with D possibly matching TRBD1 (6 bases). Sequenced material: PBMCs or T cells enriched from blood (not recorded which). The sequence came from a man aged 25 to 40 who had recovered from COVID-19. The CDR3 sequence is CASNREGTEAFF. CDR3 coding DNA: TGTGCCAGCAACAGGGAGGGAACTGAAGCTTTCTTT. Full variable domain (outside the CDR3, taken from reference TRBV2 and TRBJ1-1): EPEVTQTPSHQVTQMGQEVILRCVPISNHLYFYWYRQILGQKVEFLVSFYNNEISEKSEIFDDQFSVERPDGSNFTLKIRSTKLEDSAMYFCASNREGTEAFFGQGTRLTVV.